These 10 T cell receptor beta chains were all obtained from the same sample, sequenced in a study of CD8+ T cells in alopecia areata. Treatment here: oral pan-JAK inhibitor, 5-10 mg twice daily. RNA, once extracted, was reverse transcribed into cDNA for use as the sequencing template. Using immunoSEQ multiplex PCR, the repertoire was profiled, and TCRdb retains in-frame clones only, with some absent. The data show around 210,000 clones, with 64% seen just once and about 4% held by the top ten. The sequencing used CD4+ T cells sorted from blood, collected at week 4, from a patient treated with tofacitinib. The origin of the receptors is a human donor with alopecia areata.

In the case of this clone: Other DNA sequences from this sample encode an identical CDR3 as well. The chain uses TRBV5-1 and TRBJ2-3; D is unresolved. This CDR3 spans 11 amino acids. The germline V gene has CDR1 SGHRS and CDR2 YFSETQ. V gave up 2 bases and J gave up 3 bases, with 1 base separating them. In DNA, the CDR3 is TGCGCCAGCAGCTTTACAGATACGCAGTATTTT. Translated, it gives CASSFTDTQYF. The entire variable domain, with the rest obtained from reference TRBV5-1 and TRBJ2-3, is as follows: KAGVTQTPRYLIKTRGQQVTLSCSPISGHRSVSWYQQTPGQGLQFLFEYFSETQRNKGNFPGRFSGRQFSNSRSEMNVSTLELGDSALYLCASSFTDTQYFGPGTRLTVL.

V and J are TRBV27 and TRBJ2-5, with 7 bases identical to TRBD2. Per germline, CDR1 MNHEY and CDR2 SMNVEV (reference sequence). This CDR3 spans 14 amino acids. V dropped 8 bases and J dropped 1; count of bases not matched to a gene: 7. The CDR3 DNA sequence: TGTGCCAGCCGGTACTCGGGGGGCCAAGAGACCCAGTACTTC. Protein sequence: CASRYSGGQETQYF.

The CDR3 coding sequence is TGTGCCAGCCAACCCTCGGGACGACAAGAGACCCAGTACTTC. Amino acids: CASQPSGRQETQYF. The rearrangement joins TRBV25-1 to TRBJ2-5; the D gene could be TRBD1 or TRBD2 (5 bases each). Germline V lookup: CDR1 MGHDK, CDR2 SYGVNS. CDR3 size: 14 residues. Trimming left V 8 bases short and J 2 bases short, with 15 bases between.

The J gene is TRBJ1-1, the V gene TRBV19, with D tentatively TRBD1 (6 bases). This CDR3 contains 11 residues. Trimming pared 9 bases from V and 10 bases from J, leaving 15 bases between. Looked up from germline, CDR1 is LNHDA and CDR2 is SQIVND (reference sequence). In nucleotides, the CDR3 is TGTGCCAGGACAGACAGGCCGGGAGCTTTCTTT. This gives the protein CARTDRPGAFF.

Here the CDR3 DNA reads TGCGCCAGCAGCCAGAGCGGGGGGCACACAGATACGCAGTATTTT. Translating gives CASSQSGGHTDTQYF. V gene TRBV4-1 combines with J gene TRBJ2-3; TRBD2 matches 9 bases. The V gene end was trimmed by 3 bases and the J gene end by 2 bases; junction bases not matched to a gene: 3. This CDR3 is built from 15 residues. CDR1 and CDR2 (germline): MGHRA, YSYEKL.

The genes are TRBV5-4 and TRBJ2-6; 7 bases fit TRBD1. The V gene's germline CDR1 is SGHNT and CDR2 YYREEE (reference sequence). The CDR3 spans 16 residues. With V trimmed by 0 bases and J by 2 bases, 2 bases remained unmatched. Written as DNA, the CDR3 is TGTGCCAGCAGCTTGGGACAGGGAGCTGGGGCCAACGTCCTGACTTTC. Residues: CASSLGQGAGANVLTF.

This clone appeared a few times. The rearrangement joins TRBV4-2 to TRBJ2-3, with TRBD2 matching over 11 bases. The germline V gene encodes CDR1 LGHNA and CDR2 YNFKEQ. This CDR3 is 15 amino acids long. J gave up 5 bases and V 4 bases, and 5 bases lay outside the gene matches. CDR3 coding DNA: TGTGCCAGCAGCCCTAGCGGGGGGTCGCGAGATACGCAGTATTTT. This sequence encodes CASSPSGGSRDTQYF.

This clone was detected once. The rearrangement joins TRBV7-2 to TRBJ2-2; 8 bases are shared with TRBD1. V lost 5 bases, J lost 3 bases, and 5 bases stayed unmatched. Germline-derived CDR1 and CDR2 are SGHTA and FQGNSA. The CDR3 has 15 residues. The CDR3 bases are TGTGCCAGCAGCCCGGGACAGGAGTACACCGGGGAGCTGTTTTTT. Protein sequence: CASSPGQEYTGELFF.

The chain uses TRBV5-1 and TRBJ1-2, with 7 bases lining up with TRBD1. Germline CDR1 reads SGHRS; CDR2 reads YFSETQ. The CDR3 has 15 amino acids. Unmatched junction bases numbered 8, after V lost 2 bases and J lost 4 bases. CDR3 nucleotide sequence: TGCGCCAGCAGCTTTGGACAGGAAAGACGCTATGGCTACACCTTC. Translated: CASSFGQERRYGYTF.

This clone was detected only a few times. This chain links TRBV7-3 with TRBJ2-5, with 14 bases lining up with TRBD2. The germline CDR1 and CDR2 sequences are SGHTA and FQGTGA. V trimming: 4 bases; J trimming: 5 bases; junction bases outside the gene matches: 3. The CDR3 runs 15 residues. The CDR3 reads CASSSTSGGAETQYF. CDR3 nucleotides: TGTGCCAGCAGCTCGACTAGCGGGGGGGCTGAGACCCAGTACTTC.